This T cell receptor (beta chain) was retrieved from a study of PD-L1 blockade in urothelial cancer. Study summary: Male sex and bladder-origin urothelial cancer were recorded for about nine tenths of the roughly 29 patients.

This CDR3 comprises 17 residues. CDR1 is SEHNR, CDR2 FQNEAQ, per germline (reference sequence). J lost 4 bases, V lost 1 base, and 5 bases had no gene match. Only in-frame clones appear in the TCRdb table, and some are missing; sequencing was by immunoSEQ multiplex PCR. The repertoire holds 44,000 or so clones, roughly 82% seen once, with around 2.9% in the top ten. The gene calls are TRBV7-9 and TRBJ2-6; 9 bases line up with TRBD1. Sequenced material: PBMCs, taken around atezolizumab (anti-PD-L1) treatment. The clonotype originates from a man aged 70 or older with urothelial cancer. The CDR3 coding sequence is TGTGCCAGCAGCTTAGACAGGGGGCTAGCAGGGGCCAACGTCCTGACTTTC. Its protein product is CASSLDRGLAGANVLTF.